This passage covers 32 T cell receptor beta chains from one sample sequenced in a study of cytomegalovirus exposure and HLA in healthy donors. Vbeta (60) and Jbeta (13) primers were used in the PCR. Clones were read by immunoSEQ multiplex PCR, and TCRdb kept only the in-frame ones, dropping some. This sample's table reports 60,000 to 75,000 clones. The sequencing input was PBMCs. The source is a female donor in good health and CMV-seropositive.

As DNA, the CDR3 is TGCGCCAGCAGCCAAGAGAGGCGGGTTGCTTTCTTT. Translated, it gives CASSQERRVAFF. The V and J genes are TRBV4-1 and TRBJ1-1; D not certain. V shed 0 bases and J shed 11 bases, with 10 bases lying between them. CDR3 size: 12 residues. Germline V lookup: CDR1 MGHRA, CDR2 YSYEKL.

V gene TRBV10-3 combines with J gene TRBJ2-7; D perhaps matches TRBD1 (6 bases). Per germline, CDR1 ENHRY and CDR2 SYGVKD. V was clipped by 2 bases and J by 4 bases, with 12 bases between them. The CDR3 loop spans 14 amino acids. CDR3 sequence reads: CAISEPGHIYEQYF. CDR3 DNA: TGTGCCATCAGTGAGCCGGGACATATATACGAGCAGTACTTC.

The rearrangement joins TRBV14 to TRBJ2-7; weak D call: TRBD2 (6 bases). Germline CDR1 SGHDN, CDR2 FVKESK. The CDR3 sequence is 14 residues long. V dropped 2 bases and J dropped 0 bases, with 8 bases sitting between them. The CDR3 nucleotides are TGTGCCAGCAGCCAACAGGACTACTCCTACGAGCAGTACTTC. Protein: CASSQQDYSYEQYF.

The chain employs TRBV28 and TRBJ2-7; 10 bases map to TRBD1. The CDR3 spans 14 residues. The germline CDR1 and CDR2 sequences are MDHEN and SYDVKM. The V gene end was trimmed by 5 bases and the J gene end by 2 bases; junction bases not matched to a gene: 3. This chain's CDR3 is CASSTGTGAYEQYF. CDR3 DNA sequence: TGTGCCAGCAGTACCGGGACAGGGGCCTACGAGCAGTACTTC.

This sequence joins TRBV5-1 and TRBJ2-5; D might be TRBD2 (6 bases). The CDR3 is made up of 14 amino acids. From germline, CDR1 is SGHRS and CDR2 YFSETQ. V lost 2 bases and J lost 8, with 16 bases in between. The CDR3 protein is CASSLPGLKGTQYF. CDR3 bases: TGCGCCAGCAGCTTACCGGGACTCAAGGGAACCCAGTACTTC.

J is TRBJ2-5 and V is TRBV28; 14 bases map to TRBD2. CDR1 and CDR2 from the germline V gene are MDHEN and SYDVKM. This CDR3 contains 19 residues. After removal of 3 bases from V and 2 bases from J, the junction contained 11 bases not matched to a gene. CDR3 coding DNA: TGTGCCAGCAGTTTTTCAGCGACTAGCGGGAGGGGGGGACAAGAGACCCAGTACTTC. Translating it yields CASSFSATSGRGGQETQYF.

The chain is built from TRBV7-2 and TRBJ2-3; 14 bases align to TRBD2. The length of the CDR3 is 16 residues. Germline V CDR1 and CDR2: SGHTA, FQGNSA. With 3 bases clipped from V and 5 bases from J, the junction kept 4 bases outside the gene matches. The CDR3 protein is CASSFRLAGGRDTQYF. Here the CDR3 DNA reads TGTGCCAGCAGCTTCAGACTAGCGGGGGGGCGAGATACGCAGTATTTT.

The rearrangement uses TRBV27 and TRBJ2-7, with 9 bases fitting TRBD1. The germline V gene encodes CDR1 MNHEY and CDR2 SMNVEV (reference sequence). The CDR3 is 13 amino acids. The J segment lost 2 bases and the V segment lost 6 bases, leaving 2 bases of the junction unmatched. CDR3 in DNA: TGTGCCAGCAGGCGGACAGGGGCCTACGAGCAGTACTTC. Amino acid sequence: CASRRTGAYEQYF.

The chain has TRBV6-1 and TRBJ1-1, with 7 bases aligning to TRBD1. The CDR3 sequence is 13 residues long. Trimming removed 5 bases from V and 4 bases from J; junction bases left unmatched: 4. Germline loops: CDR1 MNHNS, CDR2 SASEGT. CDR3 nucleotide sequence: TGTGCCAGCAGTTATTGGACAGGCACTGAAGCTTTCTTT. It translates to CASSYWTGTEAFF.

The rearrangement uses TRBV5-5 and TRBJ1-2; TRBD1 agrees at 8 bases. With V trimmed by 0 bases and J by 2 bases, 3 bases remained unmatched. CDR3 length: 15 residues. The germline V gene encodes CDR1 SGHKS and CDR2 YYEKEE (reference sequence). CDR3 nucleotide sequence: TGTGCCAGCAGCTTGGCAGGGGGCAGGAACTATGGCTACACCTTC. Its translation: CASSLAGGRNYGYTF.

J is TRBJ2-1 and V is TRBV11-2; D perhaps matches TRBD2 (6 bases). The CDR3 contains 16 residues. Germline V gene sequence: CDR1 SGHAT, CDR2 FQNNGV. V lost 5 bases to trimming and J lost 4 bases, with 18 bases between them. The CDR3 region is CASSETRDSIYNEQFF. CDR3 coding DNA: TGTGCCAGCAGCGAAACCCGGGACTCAATATACAATGAGCAGTTCTTC.

This sequence joins TRBV7-2 and TRBJ1-2, with 7 bases lining up with TRBD1. The CDR3 length is 14 residues. CDR1 is SGHTA and CDR2 is FQGNSA in the germline V gene. V gave up 3 bases and J gave up 3 bases; unmatched junction bases: 4. The CDR3 spells CASSFGGQHYGYTF. The CDR3 DNA reads as TGTGCCAGCAGCTTTGGGGGACAGCACTATGGCTACACCTTC.

This chain links TRBV28 with TRBJ2-7, with TRBD1 matching over 7 bases. The CDR3 contains 14 residues. Per the germline V gene, CDR1 is MDHEN and CDR2 is SYDVKM. V trimming: 5 bases; J trimming: 3 bases; junction bases outside the gene matches: 7. The CDR3 reads CASSPGQSIYEQYF. The CDR3 bases are TGTGCCAGCAGTCCGGGACAGAGTATCTACGAGCAGTACTTC.

The chain links TRBV4-3 to TRBJ1-5; weak D call: TRBD1 (5 bases). Trimming stripped 0 bases from V and 6 bases from J, with 15 bases between. This CDR3 comprises 16 residues. The germline V gene has CDR1 LGHNA and CDR2 YSLEER. The CDR3 reads CASSQDPGIRGQPQHF. CDR3 sequence (DNA): TGCGCCAGCAGCCAAGATCCAGGGATCCGCGGTCAGCCCCAGCATTTT.

V is TRBV9 and J is TRBJ1-1; unclear D gene. Deletions cut 4 bases from V and 4 bases from J, with 11 bases between. The CDR3 length is 13 residues. Germline lookup yields CDR1 SGDLS and CDR2 YYNGEE. The chain's CDR3 is CASSTVVITEAFF. In DNA, the CDR3 is TGTGCCAGCAGCACAGTGGTTATCACTGAAGCTTTCTTT.

This chain's CDR3 is CASSPPSAYEQYF. In DNA form, the CDR3 reads TGTGCCAGCTCACCACCTAGCGCCTACGAGCAGTACTTC. V gene TRBV18 combines with J gene TRBJ2-7; TRBD2 might be the D (5 bases). Germline values: CDR1 KGHSH, CDR2 LQKENI. The germline V and J ends were trimmed by 0 bases and 2 bases, with 5 bases remaining between them. The CDR3 has 13 amino acids. The entire variable domain, with the rest obtained from reference TRBV18 and TRBJ2-7, is as follows: NAGVMQNPRHLVRRRGQEARLRCSPMKGHSHVYWYRQLPEEGLKFMVYLQKENIIDESGMPKERFSAEFPKEGPSILRIQQVVRGDSAAYFCASSPPSAYEQYFGPGTRLTVT.

The genes are TRBV5-8 and TRBJ2-6; tentative D call: TRBD2 (5 bases). Germline V lookup: CDR1 SGHTS, CDR2 YDEGEE. The CDR3 runs to 15 residues. Trimming took 4 bases from V and 1 from J, leaving 9 bases between them. CDR3 in amino acids: CASSGRESGANVLTF. The CDR3 DNA is TGTGCCAGCAGCGGAAGGGAGTCTGGGGCCAACGTCCTGACTTTC. The complete variable domain, with remaining parts taken from reference TRBV5-8 and TRBJ2-6, reads EAGVTQSPTHLIKTRGQQATLRCSPISGHTSVYWYQQALGLGLQFLLWYDEGEERNRGNFPPRFSGRQFPNYSSELNVNALELEDSALYLCASSGRESGANVLTFGAGSRLTVL.

The chain recombines TRBV7-9 with TRBJ1-5; D is possibly TRBD1 (5 bases). Trimming cost V 4 bases and J 4 bases, with 20 bases left between them. The CDR3 covers 17 residues. The germline V gene has CDR1 SEHNR and CDR2 FQNEAQ (reference sequence). CDR3 bases: TGTGCCAGCAGCTCCGCCGATGGGGGGAGGTTGAATCAGCCCCAGCATTTT. It is translated as CASSSADGGRLNQPQHF.

The CDR3 loop is CASSRTGNQPQHF. In nucleotides, the CDR3 is TGCGCCAGCAGCCGGACAGGCAATCAGCCCCAGCATTTT. The chain joins TRBV4-1 to TRBJ1-5; D is perhaps TRBD1 (6 bases). The V gene's germline CDR1 is MGHRA and CDR2 YSYEKL. Trimming removed 4 bases from V and 2 bases from J, with 6 bases in between. This CDR3 region has 13 residues.

DNA for the CDR3: TGTGCCAGCAGCTCCCGGCGGGTTGAGACCCAGTACTTC. Translating it yields CASSSRRVETQYF. J is TRBJ2-5 and V is TRBV7-2, with a weak D call TRBD2 (5 bases). Germline values: CDR1 SGHTA, CDR2 FQGNSA. This CDR3 is 13 amino acids long. V dropped 4 bases and J dropped 5 bases, with 11 bases sitting between them.

CDR3 residues: CASSHLLNTGELFF. The CDR3 nucleotides read TGTGCCAGCAGCCATCTGTTGAACACCGGGGAGCTGTTTTTT. The chain uses TRBV14 and TRBJ2-2, with D uncertain. This CDR3 region has 14 residues. Per germline, CDR1 SGHDN and CDR2 FVKESK. The V end lost 3 bases, the J end lost 1 base, and 6 bases lay between the germline ends.

The chain uses TRBV5-1 and TRBJ2-1; 11 nucleotides align to TRBD2. The CDR3 consists of 17 residues. The junction had 3 bases not matched to a gene; V was cut back by 1 base and J by 0 bases. Germline V gene lookup returns CDR1 SGHRS and CDR2 YFSETQ. The CDR3 loop is CASSLWTSGPSYNEQFF. The DNA of the CDR3 is TGCGCCAGCAGCTTGTGGACTAGCGGGCCCTCCTACAATGAGCAGTTCTTC.

The chain employs TRBV7-2 and TRBJ2-7; possible D gene TRBD1, 6 bases. With 5 bases removed from V and 6 bases from J, the gap between germline ends came to 11 bases. CDR3 length equals 12 residues. Germline CDR1 is SGHTA and CDR2 is FQGNSA. CDR3 bases: TGTGCCAGCAGCACCACGGACAGCGAGCAGTACTTC. Residues: CASSTTDSEQYF.

The chain carries TRBV4-3 and TRBJ1-2, with D possibly matching TRBD1 (5 bases). The germline V gene encodes CDR1 LGHNA and CDR2 YSLEER. CDR3 length: 13 residues. The V end lost 2 bases, the J end lost 7 bases, and 11 bases lay between the germline ends. CDR3 nucleotides: TGCGCCAGCAGCCAAAGGTCGCAGGGTGGCTACACCTTC. Translated, it gives CASSQRSQGGYTF.

The genes are TRBV5-1 and TRBJ2-1, with TRBD2 matching over 15 bases. The CDR3 sequence is 18 residues long. Germline V gives CDR1 SGHRS, CDR2 YFSETQ. Germline trimming cut 4 bases from V and 3 bases from J; bases unmatched to any gene: 8. The CDR3 DNA sequence: TGCGCCAGCAGCCCCGGACTAGCGGGGGGGCTACGCTACAATGAGCAGTTCTTC. It encodes CASSPGLAGGLRYNEQFF.

The chain employs TRBV11-3 and TRBJ1-1, with unresolved D. The CDR3 is made up of 12 amino acids. With 4 bases removed from V and 3 bases from J, the gap between germline ends came to 6 bases. Per the germline V gene, CDR1 is SGHNT and CDR2 is YENEEA. The CDR3 sequence: CASSSSDTEAFF. The CDR3 coding sequence is TGTGCCAGCAGCTCGTCGGACACTGAAGCTTTCTTT. The variable domain in full, completed from reference TRBV11-3 and TRBJ1-1, reads EAGVVQSPRYKIIEKKQPVAFWCNPISGHNTLYWYLQNLGQGPELLIRYENEEAVDDSQLPKDRFSAERLKGVDSTLKIQPAELGDSAVYLCASSSSDTEAFFGQGTRLTVV.

V and J are TRBV11-3 and TRBJ2-1; 10 bases agree with TRBD2. With V trimmed by 5 bases and J by 3 bases, 10 bases remained unmatched. Germline loops: CDR1 SGHNT, CDR2 YENEEA. There are 17 residues in the CDR3. CDR3 residues: CASSRVAGTSVYNEQFF. CDR3 nucleotide sequence: TGTGCCAGCAGCAGAGTGGCTGGGACTAGCGTCTACAATGAGCAGTTCTTC. Full variable domain (remainder filled in from reference TRBV11-3 and TRBJ2-1): EAGVVQSPRYKIIEKKQPVAFWCNPISGHNTLYWYLQNLGQGPELLIRYENEEAVDDSQLPKDRFSAERLKGVDSTLKIQPAELGDSAVYLCASSRVAGTSVYNEQFFGPGTRLTVL.

The V call is TRBV5-1, the J call TRBJ1-1; D uncertain. Germline V lookup: CDR1 SGHRS, CDR2 YFSETQ. This CDR3 is 13 amino acids long. V dropped 0 bases and J dropped 7 bases, with 10 bases sitting between them. The CDR3 is CASSLEPRREAFF. As DNA, the CDR3 is TGCGCCAGCAGCTTGGAGCCCAGGCGTGAAGCTTTCTTT. Variable domain in full (rest from reference TRBV5-1 and TRBJ1-1): KAGVTQTPRYLIKTRGQQVTLSCSPISGHRSVSWYQQTPGQGLQFLFEYFSETQRNKGNFPGRFSGRQFSNSRSEMNVSTLELGDSALYLCASSLEPRREAFFGQGTRLTVV.

The chain has TRBV5-1 and TRBJ2-7; 9 nucleotides match TRBD1. V gave up 2 bases and J gave up 5 bases; unmatched junction bases: 5. The V gene's germline CDR1 is SGHRS and CDR2 YFSETQ. CDR3 length equals 14 residues. The CDR3 region is CASSLRTGEDEQYF. DNA of the CDR3: TGCGCCAGCAGCTTACGGACAGGGGAAGACGAGCAGTACTTC.

V is TRBV25-1 and J is TRBJ2-7; TRBD1 matches at 9 bases. Germline V lookup: CDR1 MGHDK, CDR2 SYGVNS. Trimming cost V 1 base and J 5 bases; bases outside gene matches: 9. This CDR3 has 16 residues. The CDR3 here is CASSEWEGTGSHEQYF. The CDR3 bases are TGTGCCAGCAGTGAATGGGAGGGGACAGGGTCCCACGAGCAGTACTTC.

The gene calls are TRBV4-1 and TRBJ1-4; TRBD1 aligns across 7 bases. J was trimmed by 5 bases and V by 4 bases; bases with no gene match: 10. Germline values: CDR1 MGHRA, CDR2 YSYEKL. This CDR3 spans 16 amino acids. CDR3 loop: CASSRPGTAVNEKLFF. CDR3 nucleotides: TGCGCCAGCAGCCGACCGGGGACAGCCGTCAATGAAAAACTGTTTTTT.

This chain connects TRBV9 to TRBJ2-7; the D is unclear. From germline, CDR1 is SGDLS and CDR2 YYNGEE. The CDR3 extends over 15 amino acids. Trimming stripped 4 bases from V and 2 bases from J, with 16 bases between. CDR3 in amino acids: CASSPTRVATYEQYF. As DNA, the CDR3 is TGTGCCAGCAGCCCAACCCGGGTGGCGACCTACGAGCAGTACTTC.